This T cell receptor beta chain originates from a study of response to subunit inactivated influenza vaccine. The study's findings and limits: Each seasonal flu vaccination may recruit only limited new T cells, authors suggested.

Germline values: CDR1 SGHRS, CDR2 YFSETQ. This CDR3 comprises 13 residues. V was clipped by 4 bases and J by 7 bases, with 14 bases between them. This clonotype was seen only a few times. The antigen is not known. TCRdb re-derived calls from the RT-PCR reads in MiXCR, one entry per CDR3 protein. Seen here are about 650,000 distinct CDR3 sequences, 15% to 17% observed once, and the top ten hold roughly 12%. The clonotype comes from a man between 50 and 59 years old who received an inactivated influenza vaccine. The rearrangement joins TRBV5-1 to TRBJ1-1; TRBD1 might be the D (6 bases). Sequences were derived from PBMCs from blood, sampled approximately 13 days after vaccination. Written as DNA, the CDR3 is TGCGCCAGCAGCCCCATGGGGGGCGGTGAAGCTTTCTTT. Encoded protein: CASSPMGGGEAFF.